The present T cell receptor beta chain was sequenced within a study of beta chain features in type 1 diabetes. Expressed TCRB transcripts were sequenced, since all the RNA that had been isolated was reverse transcribed. Clones were read by immunoSEQ multiplex PCR, and TCRdb kept only the in-frame ones, dropping some. The sample records 970,000 or so clones, about 17% being singletons. CDR3 length equals 12 residues. Germline V gene sequence: CDR1 MNHNY, CDR2 SVGAGI (reference sequence). The V end lost 6 bases, the J end lost 6 bases, and 10 bases lay between the germline ends. As concerns this clone: Its antigen is as yet unknown.

Study results and caveats: The study found moderately but significantly shorter TCRB CDR3s in all four CD4+ subsets of Type 1 diabetes patients.

The sequencing input was naive CD4+ T cells from blood. The chain combines TRBV6-6 with TRBJ2-3, with no clear D. The sequence was obtained from a woman younger than 30 in good health. The CDR3: CASRGKGDTQYF. The CDR3 bases are TGTGCCAGCAGGGGGAAAGGGGATACGCAGTATTTT.